Listed here are 14 T cell receptor beta chains from one sample, sequenced in a study of shared clonotypes between healthy human individuals (dated by TCRdb to about 2020). The library was generated by the immunoSEQ multiplex PCR assay. Imported from immuneACCESS, the table was reduced by TCRdb to in-frame sequences with V and J called. These copies leave out some clones; in studies compared against another copy, an unresolved V gene accounts for under half, and the cause of the remainder is not known. Here the sample has under 2,500,000 clones; under 97% occur a single time. The top ten hold approximately 0.13% of the sample. Sequencing input: naive CD4+ T cells sorted from blood. Taken with the paper, the label for cell subset or site translates to: CD45RA+ positively selected. Every receptor here comes from a man aged 18 to 29 in good health.

The CDR3 sequence is CASSFRTQPAFF. Here the CDR3 DNA reads TGTGCCAGCAGCTTTCGGACACAGCCAGCTTTCTTT. The rearrangement uses TRBV11-2 and TRBJ1-1, with a tentative D call TRBD1 (5 bases). The germline V and J ends were trimmed by 3 bases and 10 bases, with 12 bases remaining between them. The CDR3 has 12 amino acids. CDR1 and CDR2 from the germline V gene are SGHAT and FQNNGV.

The gene calls are TRBV15 and TRBJ1-3; the D gene is possibly TRBD1 (6 bases). The CDR3 totals 16 residues. Trimming left V 1 base short and J 3 bases short, with 13 bases between. Germline assignment: CDR1 LNHNV and CDR2 YYDKDF (reference sequence). CDR3 sequence: CATSRVEGVVGNTIYF. CDR3 DNA sequence: TGTGCCACCAGCAGAGTTGAGGGGGTGGTTGGAAACACCATATATTTT.

The rearrangement uses TRBV5-6 and TRBJ1-2, with 8 positions matching TRBD1. With 6 bases clipped from V and 4 bases from J, the junction kept 8 bases outside the gene matches. There are 14 residues in the CDR3. The germline gives CDR1 SGHDT, CDR2 YYEEEE. CDR3 nucleotides: TGTGCCAGCACCTTTATGGACAGGGCCTATGGCTACACCTTC. Amino acids: CASTFMDRAYGYTF.

With respect to this clone: Other DNA sequences from this sample encode an identical CDR3 as well. The V call is TRBV5-6, the J call TRBJ1-1; 7 positions match TRBD1. CDR1 and CDR2 from the germline V gene are SGHDT and YYEEEE. This CDR3 comprises 14 residues. V shed 2 bases and J 1 base; nucleotides not matched to a gene: 2. CDR3 bases: TGTGCCAGCAGCTTCTCAGGGGGGAACACTGAAGCTTTCTTT. The encoded protein is CASSFSGGNTEAFF.

A note on this clone: This sample includes further DNA sequences coding for the same CDR3. The V and J genes are TRBV11-2 and TRBJ1-2; D ambiguous. CDR1 and CDR2 (germline): SGHAT, FQNNGV. This CDR3 spans 13 amino acids. V was trimmed by 0 bases and J by 4 bases, leaving 6 bases between them. The CDR3 nucleotides are TGTGCCAGCAGCTTAGAGGATAGCTATGGCTACACCTTC. It encodes CASSLEDSYGYTF.

The chain is built from TRBV2 and TRBJ1-1, with TRBD1 as a possible D gene (5 bases). V was pared by 5 bases and J by 7 bases, with 14 bases between. In germline, CDR1 is SNHLY, CDR2 FYNNEI. The CDR3 covers 13 residues. CDR3 in amino acids: CASSFNPGIEAFF. In DNA, the CDR3 is TGTGCCAGCAGTTTTAACCCAGGGATTGAAGCTTTCTTT.

This clone was found once. The gene calls are TRBV10-3 and TRBJ2-7; D is possibly TRBD1 or TRBD2 (6 bases each). Looked up from germline, CDR1 is ENHRY and CDR2 is SYGVKD. V lost 3 bases and J 9 bases, leaving 18 bases between the germline ends. The CDR3 sequence is 14 residues long. CDR3 residues: CAISDQPGGGGQYF. CDR3 nucleotides: TGTGCCATCAGTGACCAACCTGGAGGGGGTGGGCAGTACTTC.

This chain connects TRBV27 to TRBJ2-6; 7 bases are a match to TRBD1. CDR1 and CDR2 (germline): MNHEY, SMNVEV (reference sequence). This CDR3 has 17 amino acids. Losses at the gene ends were 5 bases for V and 0 bases for J; bases not matched to a gene: 7. The DNA of the CDR3 is TGTGCCAGCAGTCGACGACAGGGCCCCTCTGGGGCCAACGTCCTGACTTTC. Translated, it gives CASSRRQGPSGANVLTF.

The chain uses TRBV4-1 and TRBJ1-5; 9 bases are a match to TRBD1. The V segment lost 2 bases and the J segment 0 bases; nucleotides outside the gene matches: 5. The CDR3 runs 17 residues. CDR1 and CDR2 (germline): MGHRA, YSYEKL. The CDR3 spells CASSQTGTGPSNQPQHF. For the CDR3, the DNA is TGCGCCAGCAGCCAAACCGGGACAGGGCCTAGCAATCAGCCCCAGCATTTT.

The J gene is TRBJ2-7, the V gene TRBV5-6; 8 nucleotides line up with TRBD1. Looked up from germline, CDR1 is SGHDT and CDR2 is YYEEEE. V lost 4 bases to trimming and J lost 3 bases; unmatched junction nucleotides: 12. The CDR3 totals 16 residues. CDR3 bases: TGTGCCAGCAGCCGGTCGGACAGGGATGAAAACTACGAGCAGTACTTC. Amino acids: CASSRSDRDENYEQYF. Full variable domain (missing parts from reference TRBV5-6 and TRBJ2-7): DAGVTQSPTHLIKTRGQQVTLRCSPKSGHDTVSWYQQALGQGPQFIFQYYEEEERQRGNFPDRFSGHQFPNYSSELNVNALLLGDSALYLCASSRSDRDENYEQYFGPGTRLTVT.

V is TRBV7-6 and J is TRBJ1-4, with 9 bases aligning to TRBD1. CDR3 length: 15 amino acids. Losses at the gene ends were 1 base for V and 8 bases for J; bases not matched to a gene: 5. CDR1 is SGHVS and CDR2 is FNYEAQ in the germline V gene. The CDR3 here is CASSLGDRDAEKLFF. CDR3 DNA sequence: TGTGCCAGCAGCTTAGGGGACAGGGACGCCGAAAAACTGTTTTTT.

This chain links TRBV28 with TRBJ2-5; D is possibly TRBD1 (5 bases). The CDR3 runs to 13 residues. The V end lost 2 bases, the J end lost 1 base, and 5 bases lay between the germline ends. Germline CDR1 reads MDHEN; CDR2 reads SYDVKM. CDR3 sequence (DNA): TGTGCCAGCAGTTTAGACAGCCAAGAGACCCAGTACTTC. Amino acid sequence: CASSLDSQETQYF.

This chain connects TRBV30 to TRBJ2-5; no firm D call. Trimming removed 3 bases at V and 5 bases at J, with 7 bases between. The CDR3 has 11 residues. Germline loops: CDR1 GTSNPN, CDR2 SVGIG (reference sequence). The CDR3 region has the DNA TGTGCCTGGAGAAACTTGGAGACCCAGTACTTC. Its translation: CAWRNLETQYF.

The chain combines TRBV30 with TRBJ1-5; no clear D gene. CDR3 length: 15 amino acids. V lost 3 bases and J 2 bases, leaving 14 bases between the germline ends. CDR1 is GTSNPN and CDR2 is SVGIG in the germline V gene (reference sequence). The CDR3 protein is CAWRGKATGNQPQHF. In nucleotides, the CDR3 is TGTGCCTGGAGGGGTAAGGCTACGGGCAATCAGCCCCAGCATTTT.